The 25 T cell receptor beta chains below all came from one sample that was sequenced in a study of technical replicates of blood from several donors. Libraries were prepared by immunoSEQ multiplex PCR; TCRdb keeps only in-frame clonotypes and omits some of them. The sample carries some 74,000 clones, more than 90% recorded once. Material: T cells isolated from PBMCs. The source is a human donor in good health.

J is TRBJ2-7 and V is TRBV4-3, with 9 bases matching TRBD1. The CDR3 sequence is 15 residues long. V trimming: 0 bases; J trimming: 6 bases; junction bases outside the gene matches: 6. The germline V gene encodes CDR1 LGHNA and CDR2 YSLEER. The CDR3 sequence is CASSQEGQGTREQYF. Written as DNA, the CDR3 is TGCGCCAGCAGCCAAGAGGGACAGGGTACGCGCGAGCAGTACTTC.

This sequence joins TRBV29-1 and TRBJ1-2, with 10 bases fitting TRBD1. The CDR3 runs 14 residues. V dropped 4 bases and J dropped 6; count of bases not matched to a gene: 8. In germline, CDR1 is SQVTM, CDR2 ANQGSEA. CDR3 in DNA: TGCAGCGTTGGCCGGGACAGGGGAAGAAATGGCTACACCTTC. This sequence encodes CSVGRDRGRNGYTF.

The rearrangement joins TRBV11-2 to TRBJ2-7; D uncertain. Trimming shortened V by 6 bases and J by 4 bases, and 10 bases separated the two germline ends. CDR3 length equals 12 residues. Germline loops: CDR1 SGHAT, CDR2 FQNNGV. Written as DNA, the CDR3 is TGTGCCAGCAGTTTTAGCATTTACGAGCAGTACTTC. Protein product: CASSFSIYEQYF.

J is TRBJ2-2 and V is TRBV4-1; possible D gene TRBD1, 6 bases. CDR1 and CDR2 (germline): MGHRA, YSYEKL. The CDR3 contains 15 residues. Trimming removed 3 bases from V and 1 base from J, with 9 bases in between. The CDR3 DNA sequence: TGCGCCAGCAGCCATCTACAGGGGAACACCGGGGAGCTGTTTTTT. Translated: CASSHLQGNTGELFF.

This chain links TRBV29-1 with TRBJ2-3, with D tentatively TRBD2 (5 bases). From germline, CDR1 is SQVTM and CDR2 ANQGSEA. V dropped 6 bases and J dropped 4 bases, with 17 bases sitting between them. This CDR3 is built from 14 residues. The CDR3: CSVAIGSTSDTQYF. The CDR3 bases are TGCAGCGTGGCAATAGGGAGTACTTCAGATACGCAGTATTTT.

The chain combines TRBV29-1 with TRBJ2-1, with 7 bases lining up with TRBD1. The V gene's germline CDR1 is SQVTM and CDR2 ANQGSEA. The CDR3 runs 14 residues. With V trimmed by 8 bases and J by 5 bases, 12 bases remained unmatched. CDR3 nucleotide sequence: TGCAGCTTCCCCTCAGGGGGTTCTCACAATGAGCAGTTCTTC. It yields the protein CSFPSGGSHNEQFF.

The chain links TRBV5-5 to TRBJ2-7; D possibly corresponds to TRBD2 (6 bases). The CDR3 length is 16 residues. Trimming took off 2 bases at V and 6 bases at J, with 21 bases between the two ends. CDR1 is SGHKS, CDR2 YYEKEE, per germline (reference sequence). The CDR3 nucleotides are TGTGCCAGCAGCTTATATTTTCGGGCGGGGCAGGGCGAGCAGTACTTC. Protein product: CASSLYFRAGQGEQYF.

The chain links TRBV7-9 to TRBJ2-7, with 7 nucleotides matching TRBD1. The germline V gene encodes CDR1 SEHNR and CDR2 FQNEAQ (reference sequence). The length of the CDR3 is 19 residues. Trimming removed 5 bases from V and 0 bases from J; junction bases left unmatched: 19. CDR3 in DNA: TGTGCCAGCAGCGGGTATTCTACAGTGGAACAGGGGAACTCCTACGAGCAGTACTTC. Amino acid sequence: CASSGYSTVEQGNSYEQYF.

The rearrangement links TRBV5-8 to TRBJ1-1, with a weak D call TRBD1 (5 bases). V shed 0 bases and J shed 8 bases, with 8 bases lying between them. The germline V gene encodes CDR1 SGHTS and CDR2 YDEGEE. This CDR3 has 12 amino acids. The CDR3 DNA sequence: TGTGCCAGCAGCTTGGAACGACAGGAAGCTTTCTTT. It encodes CASSLERQEAFF.

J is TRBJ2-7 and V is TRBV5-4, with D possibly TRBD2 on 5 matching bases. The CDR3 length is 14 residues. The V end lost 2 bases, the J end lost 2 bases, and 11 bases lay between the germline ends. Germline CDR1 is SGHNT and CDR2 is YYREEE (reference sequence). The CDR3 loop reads CASSFGEIAYEQYF. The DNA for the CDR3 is TGTGCCAGCAGCTTTGGGGAGATAGCCTACGAGCAGTACTTC.

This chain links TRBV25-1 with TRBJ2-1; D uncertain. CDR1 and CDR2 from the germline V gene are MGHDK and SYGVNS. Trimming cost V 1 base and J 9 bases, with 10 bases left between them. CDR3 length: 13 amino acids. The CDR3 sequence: CASSEWSESEQFF. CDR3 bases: TGTGCCAGCAGTGAATGGAGTGAATCTGAGCAGTTCTTC.

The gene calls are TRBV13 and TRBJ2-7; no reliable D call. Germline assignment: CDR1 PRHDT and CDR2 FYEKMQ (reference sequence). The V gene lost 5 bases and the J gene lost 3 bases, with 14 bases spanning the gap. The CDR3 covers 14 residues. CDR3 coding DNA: TGTGCCAGCAGCCCACCAGTCGCGGACTACGAGCAGTACTTC. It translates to CASSPPVADYEQYF.

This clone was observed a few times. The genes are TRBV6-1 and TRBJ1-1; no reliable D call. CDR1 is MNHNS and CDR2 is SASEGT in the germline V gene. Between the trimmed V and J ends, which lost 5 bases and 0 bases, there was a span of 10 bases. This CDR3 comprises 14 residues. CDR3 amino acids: CASSLEFMNTEAFF. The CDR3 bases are TGTGCCAGCAGTTTAGAGTTCATGAACACTGAAGCTTTCTTT.

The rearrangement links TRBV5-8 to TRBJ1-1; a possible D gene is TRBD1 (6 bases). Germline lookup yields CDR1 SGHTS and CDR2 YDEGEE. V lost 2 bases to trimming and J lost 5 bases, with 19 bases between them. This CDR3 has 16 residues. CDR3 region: CASSFLFGRGWTEAFF. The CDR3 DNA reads TGTGCCAGCAGCTTTTTATTTGGGAGGGGGTGGACTGAAGCTTTCTTT.

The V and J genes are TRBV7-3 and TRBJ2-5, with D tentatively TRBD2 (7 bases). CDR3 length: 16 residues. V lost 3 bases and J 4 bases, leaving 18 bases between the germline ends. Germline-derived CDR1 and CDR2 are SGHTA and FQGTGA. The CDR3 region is CASSLGASGGGETQYF. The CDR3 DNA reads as TGTGCCAGCAGCTTGGGGGCTAGCGGTGGGGGAGAGACCCAGTACTTC.

This chain's CDR3 is CASSPRDSSYEQYF. DNA of the CDR3: TGTGCCAGCAGCCCGAGGGACAGTTCCTACGAGCAGTACTTC. The chain employs TRBV9 and TRBJ2-7; TRBD1 matches at 7 bases. This CDR3 comprises 14 residues. Germline loops: CDR1 SGDLS, CDR2 YYNGEE. The trim removed 4 bases at V and 1 base at J, leaving 5 bases unmatched.

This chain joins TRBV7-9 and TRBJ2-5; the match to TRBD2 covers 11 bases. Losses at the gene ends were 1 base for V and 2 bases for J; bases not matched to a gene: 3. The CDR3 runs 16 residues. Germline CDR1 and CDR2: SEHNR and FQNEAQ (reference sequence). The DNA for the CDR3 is TGTGCCAGCAGCTTAGGACTAGCGGGATTTCAAGAGACCCAGTACTTC. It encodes CASSLGLAGFQETQYF.

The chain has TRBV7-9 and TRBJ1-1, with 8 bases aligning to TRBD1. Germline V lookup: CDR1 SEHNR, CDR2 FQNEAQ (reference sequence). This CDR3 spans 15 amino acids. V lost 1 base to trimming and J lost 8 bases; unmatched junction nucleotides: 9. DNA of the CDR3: TGTGCCAGCAGCTTAGTTACAGGGGGTCTGTGGGAAGCTTTCTTT. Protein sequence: CASSLVTGGLWEAFF.

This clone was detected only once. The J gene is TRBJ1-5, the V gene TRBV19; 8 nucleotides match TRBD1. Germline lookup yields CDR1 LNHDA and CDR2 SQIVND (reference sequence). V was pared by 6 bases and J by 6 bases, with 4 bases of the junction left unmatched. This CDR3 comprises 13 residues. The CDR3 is CASRDREGQPQHF. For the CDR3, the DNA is TGTGCCAGTAGGGACAGGGAGGGTCAGCCCCAGCATTTT.

The CDR3 region has the DNA TGCGCCAGCAGCTTTCAGCGGGAGGGAAATGAGCAGTTCTTC. The encoded protein is CASSFQREGNEQFF. This chain connects TRBV5-1 to TRBJ2-1; 10 nucleotides line up with TRBD2. This CDR3 is built from 14 residues. Germline CDR1 and CDR2: SGHRS and YFSETQ. The ends lost 2 bases at V and 7 bases at J; junction bases unmatched: 3.

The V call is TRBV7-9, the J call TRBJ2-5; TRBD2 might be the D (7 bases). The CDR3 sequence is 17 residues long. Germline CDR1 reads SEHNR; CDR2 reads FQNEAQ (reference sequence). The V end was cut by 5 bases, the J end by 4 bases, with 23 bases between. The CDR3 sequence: CASSLGGAGLGGETQYF. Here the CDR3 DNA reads TGTGCCAGCAGCCTGGGGGGGGCAGGCCTTGGAGGAGAGACCCAGTACTTC.

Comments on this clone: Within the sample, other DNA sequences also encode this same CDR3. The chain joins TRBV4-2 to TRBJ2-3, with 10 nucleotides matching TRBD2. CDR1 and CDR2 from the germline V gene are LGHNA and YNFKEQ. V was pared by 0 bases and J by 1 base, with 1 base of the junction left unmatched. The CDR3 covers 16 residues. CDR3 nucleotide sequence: TGTGCCAGCAGCCAAGATCTAGCGGGAGGCACAGATACGCAGTATTTT. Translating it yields CASSQDLAGGTDTQYF.

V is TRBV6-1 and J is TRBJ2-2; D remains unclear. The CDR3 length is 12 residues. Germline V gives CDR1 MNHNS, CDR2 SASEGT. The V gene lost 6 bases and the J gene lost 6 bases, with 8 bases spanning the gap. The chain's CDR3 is CASRTLAGELFF. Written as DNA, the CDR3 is TGTGCCAGCAGGACTTTGGCCGGGGAGCTGTTTTTT.

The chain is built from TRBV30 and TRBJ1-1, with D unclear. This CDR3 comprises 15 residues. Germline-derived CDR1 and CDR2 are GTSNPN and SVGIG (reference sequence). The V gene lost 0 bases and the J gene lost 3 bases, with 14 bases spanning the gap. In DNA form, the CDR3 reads TGTGCCTGGAGTGTAGGGTATGGAGGTTACACTGAAGCTTTCTTT. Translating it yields CAWSVGYGGYTEAFF.

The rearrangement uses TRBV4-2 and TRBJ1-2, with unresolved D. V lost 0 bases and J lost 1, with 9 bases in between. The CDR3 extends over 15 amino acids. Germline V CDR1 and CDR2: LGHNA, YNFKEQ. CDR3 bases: TGTGCCAGCAGCCAAGATGTATACGGTAACTATGGCTACACCTTC. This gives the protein CASSQDVYGNYGYTF.